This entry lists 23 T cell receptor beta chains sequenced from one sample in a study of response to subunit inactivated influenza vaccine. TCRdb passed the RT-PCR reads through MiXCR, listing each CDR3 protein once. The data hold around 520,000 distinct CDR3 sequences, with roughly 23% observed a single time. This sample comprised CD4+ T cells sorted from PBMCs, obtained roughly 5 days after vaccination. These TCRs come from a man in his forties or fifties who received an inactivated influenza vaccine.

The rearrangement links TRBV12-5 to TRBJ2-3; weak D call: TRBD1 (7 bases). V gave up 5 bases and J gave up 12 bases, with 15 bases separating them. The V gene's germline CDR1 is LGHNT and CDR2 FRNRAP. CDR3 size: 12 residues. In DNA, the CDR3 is TGTGCTAGTGGTATGACCAGGGGGGTCCAGTATTTT. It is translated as CASGMTRGVQYF.

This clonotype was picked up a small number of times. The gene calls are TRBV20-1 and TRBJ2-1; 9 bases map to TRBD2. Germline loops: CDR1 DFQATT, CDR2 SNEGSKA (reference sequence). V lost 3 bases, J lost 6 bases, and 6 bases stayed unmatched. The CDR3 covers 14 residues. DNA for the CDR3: TGCAGTGCTAGTCGCGGGAGGGCCTTCAATGAGCAGTTCTTC. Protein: CSASRGRAFNEQFF.

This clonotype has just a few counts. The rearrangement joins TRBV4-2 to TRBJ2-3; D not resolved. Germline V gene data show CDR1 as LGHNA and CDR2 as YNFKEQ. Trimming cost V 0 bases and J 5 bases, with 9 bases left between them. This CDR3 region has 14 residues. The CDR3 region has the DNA TGTGCCAGCAGCCAAGATTACAGATTAGATACGCAGTATTTT. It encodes CASSQDYRLDTQYF.

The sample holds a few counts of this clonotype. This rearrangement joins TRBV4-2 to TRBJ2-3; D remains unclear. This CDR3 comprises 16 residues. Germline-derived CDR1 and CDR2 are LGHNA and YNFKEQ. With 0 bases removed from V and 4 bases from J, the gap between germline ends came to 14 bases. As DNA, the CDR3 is TGTGCCAGCAGCCAAGAAGGAGTCGGAGAAGCAGATACGCAGTATTTT. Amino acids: CASSQEGVGEADTQYF.

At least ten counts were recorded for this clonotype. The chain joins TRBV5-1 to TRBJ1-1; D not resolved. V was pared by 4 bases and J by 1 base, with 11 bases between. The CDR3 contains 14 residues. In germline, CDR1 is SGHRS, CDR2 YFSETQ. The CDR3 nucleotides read TGCGCCAGCAGCATAACAGCCGGGAACACTGAAGCTTTCTTT. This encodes CASSITAGNTEAFF. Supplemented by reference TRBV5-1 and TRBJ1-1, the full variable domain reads KAGVTQTPRYLIKTRGQQVTLSCSPISGHRSVSWYQQTPGQGLQFLFEYFSETQRNKGNFPGRFSGRQFSNSRSEMNVSTLELGDSALYLCASSITAGNTEAFFGQGTRLTVV.

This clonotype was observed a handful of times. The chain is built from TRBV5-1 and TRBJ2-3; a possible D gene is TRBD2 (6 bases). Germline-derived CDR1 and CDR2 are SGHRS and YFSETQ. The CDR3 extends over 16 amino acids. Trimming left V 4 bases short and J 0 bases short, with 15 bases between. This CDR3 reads CASSQNAGRSTDTQYF. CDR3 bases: TGCGCCAGCAGCCAAAATGCGGGACGGAGCACAGATACGCAGTATTTT.

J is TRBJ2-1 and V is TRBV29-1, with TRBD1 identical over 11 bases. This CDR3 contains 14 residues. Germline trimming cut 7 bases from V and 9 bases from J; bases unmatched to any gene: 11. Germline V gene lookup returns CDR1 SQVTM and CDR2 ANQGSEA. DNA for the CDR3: TGCAGCGCCAAAAAGGGACAGGGGGATAGTGAGCAGTTCTTC. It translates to CSAKKGQGDSEQFF.

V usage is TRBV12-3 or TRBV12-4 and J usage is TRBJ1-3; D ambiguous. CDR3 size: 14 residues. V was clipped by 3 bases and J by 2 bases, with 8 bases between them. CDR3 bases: TGTGCCAGCAGTTTGGGGTCAGCTGGAAACACCATATATTTT. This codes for CASSLGSAGNTIYF.

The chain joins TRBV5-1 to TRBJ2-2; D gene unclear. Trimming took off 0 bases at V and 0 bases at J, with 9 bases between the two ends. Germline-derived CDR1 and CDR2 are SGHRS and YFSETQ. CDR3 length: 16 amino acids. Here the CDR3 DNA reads TGCGCCAGCAGCTTGGCTTCAGTATCGAACACCGGGGAGCTGTTTTTT. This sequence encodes CASSLASVSNTGELFF.

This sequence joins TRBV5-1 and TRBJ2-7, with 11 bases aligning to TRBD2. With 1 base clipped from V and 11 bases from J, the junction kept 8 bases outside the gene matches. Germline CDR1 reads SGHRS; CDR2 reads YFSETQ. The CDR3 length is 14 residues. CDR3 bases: TGCGCCAGCAGCTTGAGGGGACTAGCGGAAGGGGAGTACTTC. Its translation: CASSLRGLAEGEYF. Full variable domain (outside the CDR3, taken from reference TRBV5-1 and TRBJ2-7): KAGVTQTPRYLIKTRGQQVTLSCSPISGHRSVSWYQQTPGQGLQFLFEYFSETQRNKGNFPGRFSGRQFSNSRSEMNVSTLELGDSALYLCASSLRGLAEGEYFGPGTRLTVT.

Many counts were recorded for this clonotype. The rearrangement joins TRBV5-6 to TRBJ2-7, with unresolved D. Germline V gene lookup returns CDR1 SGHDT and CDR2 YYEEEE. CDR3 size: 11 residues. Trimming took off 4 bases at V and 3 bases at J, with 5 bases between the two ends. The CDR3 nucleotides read TGTGCCAGCAGCGGCCACTACGAGCAGTACTTC. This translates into CASSGHYEQYF.

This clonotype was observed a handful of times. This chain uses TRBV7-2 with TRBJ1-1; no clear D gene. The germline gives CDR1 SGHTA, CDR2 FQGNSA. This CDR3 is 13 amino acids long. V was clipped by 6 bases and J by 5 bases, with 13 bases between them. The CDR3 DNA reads TGTGCCAGCAGTCGCATGGGAGGGACTGAAGCTTTCTTT. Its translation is CASSRMGGTEAFF.

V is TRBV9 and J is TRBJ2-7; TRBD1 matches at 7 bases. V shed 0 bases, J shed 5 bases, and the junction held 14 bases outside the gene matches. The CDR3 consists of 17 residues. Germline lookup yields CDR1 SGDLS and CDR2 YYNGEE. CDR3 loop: CASSVEPTGPALNEQYF. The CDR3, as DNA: TGTGCCAGCAGCGTAGAACCGACAGGGCCCGCTTTGAACGAGCAGTACTTC. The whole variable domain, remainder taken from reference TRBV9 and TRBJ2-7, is DSGVTQTPKHLITATGQRVTLRCSPRSGDLSVYWYQQSLDQGLQFLIQYYNGEERAKGNILERFSAQQFPDLHSELNLSSLELGDSALYFCASSVEPTGPALNEQYFGPGTRLTVT.

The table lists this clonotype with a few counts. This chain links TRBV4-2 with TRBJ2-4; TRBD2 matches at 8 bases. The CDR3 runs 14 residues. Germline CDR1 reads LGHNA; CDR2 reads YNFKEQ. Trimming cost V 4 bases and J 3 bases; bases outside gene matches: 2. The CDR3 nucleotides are TGTGCCAGCAGCCCCCGGGAGGGCAAAAACATTCAGTACTTC. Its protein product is CASSPREGKNIQYF.

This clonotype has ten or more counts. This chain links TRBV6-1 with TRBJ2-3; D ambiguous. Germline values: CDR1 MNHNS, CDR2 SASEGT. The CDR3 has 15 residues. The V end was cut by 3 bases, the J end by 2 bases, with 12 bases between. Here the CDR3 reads CASSERQFYTDTQYF. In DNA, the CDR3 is TGTGCCAGCAGTGAGAGGCAATTCTACACAGATACGCAGTATTTT.

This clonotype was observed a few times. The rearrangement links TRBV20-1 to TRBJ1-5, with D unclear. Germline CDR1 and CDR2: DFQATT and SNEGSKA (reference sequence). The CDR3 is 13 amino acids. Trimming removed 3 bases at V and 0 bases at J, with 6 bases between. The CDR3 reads CSASGDSNQPQHF. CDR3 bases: TGCAGTGCTAGTGGGGATAGCAATCAGCCCCAGCATTTT.

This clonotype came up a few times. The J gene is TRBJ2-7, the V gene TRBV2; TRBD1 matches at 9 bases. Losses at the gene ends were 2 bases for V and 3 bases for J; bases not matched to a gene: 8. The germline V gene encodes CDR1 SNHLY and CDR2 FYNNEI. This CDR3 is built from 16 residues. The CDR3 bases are TGTGCCAGCAGTGAACGGGGCTCGACAGGGGGCTACGAGCAGTACTTC. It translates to CASSERGSTGGYEQYF. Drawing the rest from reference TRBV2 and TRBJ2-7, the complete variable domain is EPEVTQTPSHQVTQMGQEVILRCVPISNHLYFYWYRQILGQKVEFLVSFYNNEISEKSEIFDDQFSVERPDGSNFTLKIRSTKLEDSAMYFCASSERGSTGGYEQYFGPGTRLTVT.

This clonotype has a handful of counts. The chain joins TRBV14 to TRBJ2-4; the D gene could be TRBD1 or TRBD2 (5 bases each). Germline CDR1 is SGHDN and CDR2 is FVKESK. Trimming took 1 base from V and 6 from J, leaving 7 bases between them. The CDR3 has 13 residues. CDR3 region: CASSQAGGNIQYF. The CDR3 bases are TGTGCCAGCAGCCAAGCTGGGGGAAACATTCAGTACTTC.

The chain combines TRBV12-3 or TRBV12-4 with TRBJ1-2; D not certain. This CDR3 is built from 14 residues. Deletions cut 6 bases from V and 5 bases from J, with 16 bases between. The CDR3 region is CASSGSGSIYGYTF. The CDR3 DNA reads TGTGCCAGCAGCGGGTCCGGCAGTATTTATGGCTACACCTTC.

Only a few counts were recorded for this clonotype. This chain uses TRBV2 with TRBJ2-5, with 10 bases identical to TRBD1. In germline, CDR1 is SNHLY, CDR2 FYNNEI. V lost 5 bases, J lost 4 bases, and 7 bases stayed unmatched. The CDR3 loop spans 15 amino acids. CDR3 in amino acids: CASSSGTGAIETQYF. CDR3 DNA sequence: TGTGCCAGCAGTTCCGGGACAGGGGCCATAGAGACCCAGTACTTC.

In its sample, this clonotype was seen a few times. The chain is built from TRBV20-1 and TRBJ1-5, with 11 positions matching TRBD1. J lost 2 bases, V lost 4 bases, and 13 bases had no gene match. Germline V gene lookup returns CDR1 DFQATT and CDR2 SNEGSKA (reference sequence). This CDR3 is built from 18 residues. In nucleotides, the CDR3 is TGCAGTGCTATATCCCGGGACAGGGGGATGAGGGGCAATCAGCCCCAGCATTTT. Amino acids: CSAISRDRGMRGNQPQHF.

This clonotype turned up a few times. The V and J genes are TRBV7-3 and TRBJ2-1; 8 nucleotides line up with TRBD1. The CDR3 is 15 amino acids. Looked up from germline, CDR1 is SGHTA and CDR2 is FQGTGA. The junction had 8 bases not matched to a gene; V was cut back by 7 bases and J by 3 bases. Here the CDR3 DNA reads TGTGCCAGCACCCCTGCTGGGACAGGCTACAATGAGCAGTTCTTC. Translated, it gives CASTPAGTGYNEQFF.

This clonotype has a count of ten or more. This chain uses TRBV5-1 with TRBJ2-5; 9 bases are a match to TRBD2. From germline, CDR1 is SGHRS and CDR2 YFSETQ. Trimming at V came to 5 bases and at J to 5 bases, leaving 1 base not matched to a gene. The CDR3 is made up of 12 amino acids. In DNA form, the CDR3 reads TGCGCCAGCAGGGGGACTAGCGAGACCCAGTACTTC. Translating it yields CASRGTSETQYF.